Listed here are 10 T cell receptor beta chains from one sample, sequenced in a study of control samples from healthy donors and cancer patients. TCRdb keeps only in-frame clones here, not all; method: immunoSEQ multiplex PCR. The sample consists of 110,000 or so clones, about 80% of them appearing once. The sample taken for sequencing was blood. The receptors were sampled from a man between 18 and 35 years old in good health.

The rearrangement uses TRBV11-2 and TRBJ1-6; TRBD1 is a possible D gene (5 bases). Germline V CDR1 and CDR2: SGHAT, FQNNGV. This CDR3 region has 15 residues. Trimming took 4 bases from V and 7 from J, leaving 14 bases between them. The CDR3 nucleotides are TGTGCCAGCAGCTCAAACCGACAGAGAAATTCACCCCTCCACTTT. Translated, it gives CASSSNRQRNSPLHF.

CDR3 DNA: TGTGCCAGCAGCCAAGCCGGCGTCGACAATGAGCAGTTCTTC. Protein sequence: CASSQAGVDNEQFF. The J gene is TRBJ2-1, the V gene TRBV3-1 (or the pseudogene TRBV3-2); D is ambiguous. The length of the CDR3 is 14 residues. CDR1 and CDR2 from the germline V gene are LGHDT and YNNKEL (reference sequence). V was cut by 1 base and J by 5 bases, with 9 bases left in between.

The genes are TRBV11-3 and TRBJ1-1; no clear D gene. The CDR3 contains 13 residues. Germline assignment: CDR1 SGHNT and CDR2 YENEEA. Trimming removed 5 bases at V and 5 bases at J, with 12 bases between. The CDR3 nucleotides are TGTGCCAGCAGCCGATTTCGAGGTACTGAAGCTTTCTTT. Translated, it gives CASSRFRGTEAFF.

This chain joins TRBV29-1 and TRBJ2-3; the D is unclear. Trimming took off 4 bases at V and 0 bases at J, with 5 bases between the two ends. Germline CDR1 is SQVTM and CDR2 is ANQGSEA. The CDR3 has 12 residues. CDR3 in amino acids: CSVVSSTDTQYF. The DNA for the CDR3 is TGCAGCGTTGTATCTAGCACAGATACGCAGTATTTT.

The rearrangement links TRBV5-6 to TRBJ2-4, with TRBD2 identical over 10 bases. Trimming took 0 bases from V and 6 from J; bases not matched to a gene: 6. The CDR3 loop spans 16 amino acids. Germline-derived CDR1 and CDR2 are SGHDT and YYEEEE. This CDR3 is CASSLESGGARNIQYF. CDR3 in DNA: TGTGCCAGCAGCTTGGAGAGCGGGGGGGCGCGAAACATTCAGTACTTC.

The chain has TRBV25-1 and TRBJ2-6, with a possible D match to TRBD2 (5 bases). Germline loops: CDR1 MGHDK, CDR2 SYGVNS. V was trimmed by 6 bases and J by 1 base, leaving 19 bases between them. The CDR3 is made up of 18 amino acids. CDR3 loop: CASSANKDPGSGANVLTF. CDR3 bases: TGTGCCAGCAGCGCTAATAAAGACCCGGGGTCTGGGGCCAACGTCCTGACTTTC.

This sequence joins TRBV28 and TRBJ2-2; no firm D call. Germline values: CDR1 MDHEN, CDR2 SYDVKM. V lost 5 bases to trimming and J lost 5 bases, with 6 bases between them. The CDR3 consists of 12 residues. CDR3 in amino acids: CASSLSTGELFF. CDR3 bases: TGTGCCAGCAGTCTTAGTACCGGGGAGCTGTTTTTT.

This clone was found a few times. The chain uses TRBV6-2 or TRBV6-3 and TRBJ1-6, with D possibly being TRBD1 (5 bases). The CDR3 extends over 14 amino acids. The V gene's germline CDR1 is MNHEY and CDR2 SVGEGT. The germline V and J ends were trimmed by 5 bases and 8 bases, with 13 bases remaining between them. CDR3 sequence: CASSPGKWHSPLHF. The CDR3 DNA reads as TGTGCCAGCAGTCCAGGGAAGTGGCATTCACCCCTCCACTTT.

The V call is TRBV14, the J call TRBJ1-3, with D unclear. Germline V gene sequence: CDR1 SGHDN, CDR2 FVKESK. CDR3 length equals 13 residues. The V end was cut by 8 bases, the J end by 4 bases, with 12 bases between. This CDR3 reads CASAPFGGNTIYF. As DNA, the CDR3 is TGTGCCAGCGCCCCCTTCGGGGGAAACACCATATATTTT.

The chain links TRBV7-2 to TRBJ2-7; maybe TRBD2 (8 bases). There are 15 residues in the CDR3. Germline-derived CDR1 and CDR2 are SGHTA and FQGNSA. The V and J ends lost 5 bases and 1 base respectively, with 15 bases between them. This chain's CDR3 is CASSRRGGQSYEQYF. In nucleotides, the CDR3 is TGTGCCAGCAGCCGCCGGGGGGGACAGTCCTACGAGCAGTACTTC.